This T cell receptor (beta chain) was sequenced for a study of blood T cell repertoires in COVID-19. Study details: COVID-19 samples, acute and convalescent, were from the United States, Italy and Spain. From T cells, B-cell-depleted T cells, or PBMCs came the material, which was cDNA or gDNA.

In the authors' workflow: Estimation of nucleated cell counts relied on the amplification of reference gene primers. This table comes from immunoSEQ multiplex PCR, and its TCRdb copy is limited to in-frame clones, with some not included. D and trimming come from the DNA, and the V and J calls and clone size come from that table. This table holds about 53,000 clones, about 87% found once. The CDR3 runs to 20 residues. V lost 0 bases and J lost 0, with 21 bases in between. CDR1 LGHDT and CDR2 YNNKEL come from the germline V gene (reference sequence). The sequenced sample consisted of peripheral blood. The clonotype was recovered from a man aged 45-65 years with acute or convalescent COVID-19. The chain couples TRBV3-1 (or the pseudogene TRBV3-2) to TRBJ2-4, with D possibly matching TRBD2 (5 bases). CDR3 bases: TGTGCCAGCAGCCAAGATCGGGGTTTGGCGCTCGATCTAGCCAAAAACATTCAGTACTTC. This codes for CASSQDRGLALDLAKNIQYF.